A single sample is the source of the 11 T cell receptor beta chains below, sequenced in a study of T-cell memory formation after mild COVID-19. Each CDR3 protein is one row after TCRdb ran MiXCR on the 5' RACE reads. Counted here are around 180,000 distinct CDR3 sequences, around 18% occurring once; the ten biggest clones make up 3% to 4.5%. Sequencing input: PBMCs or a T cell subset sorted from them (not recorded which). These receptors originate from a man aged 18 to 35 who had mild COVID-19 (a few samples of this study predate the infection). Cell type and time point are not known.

In DNA, the CDR3 is TGTGCCAGCAGCGCGACCGCGGGGGAAAAACTGTTTTTT. This translates into CASSATAGEKLFF. This chain joins TRBV9 and TRBJ1-4; D is unresolved. V lost 3 bases, J lost 8 bases, and 11 bases lay in between. In germline, CDR1 is SGDLS, CDR2 YYNGEE. The CDR3 is 13 amino acids.

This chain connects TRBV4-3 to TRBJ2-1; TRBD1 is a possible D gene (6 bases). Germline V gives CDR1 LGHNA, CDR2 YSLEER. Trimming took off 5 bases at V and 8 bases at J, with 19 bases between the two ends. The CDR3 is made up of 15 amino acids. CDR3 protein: CASSNDRQSIYEQFF. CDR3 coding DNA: TGCGCCAGCAGCAACGACAGGCAGTCTATCTATGAGCAGTTCTTC.

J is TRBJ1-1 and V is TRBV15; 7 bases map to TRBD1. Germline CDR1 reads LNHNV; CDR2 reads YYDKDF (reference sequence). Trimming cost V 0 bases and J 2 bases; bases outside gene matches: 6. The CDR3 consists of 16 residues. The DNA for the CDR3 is TGTGCCACCAGCAGAGATCTACAGGGGCACAACACTGAAGCTTTCTTT. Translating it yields CATSRDLQGHNTEAFF.

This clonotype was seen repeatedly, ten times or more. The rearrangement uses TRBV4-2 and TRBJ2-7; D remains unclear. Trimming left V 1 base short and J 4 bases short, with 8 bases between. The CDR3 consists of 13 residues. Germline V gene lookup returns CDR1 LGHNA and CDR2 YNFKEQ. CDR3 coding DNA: TGTGCCAGCAGCCAAGGCCTGGGGTACGAGCAGTACTTC. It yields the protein CASSQGLGYEQYF.

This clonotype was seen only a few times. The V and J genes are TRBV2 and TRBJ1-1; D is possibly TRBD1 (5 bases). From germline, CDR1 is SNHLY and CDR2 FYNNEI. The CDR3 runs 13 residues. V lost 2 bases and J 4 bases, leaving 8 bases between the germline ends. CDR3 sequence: CASSEMGTTEAFF. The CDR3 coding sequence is TGTGCCAGCAGTGAAATGGGGACCACTGAAGCTTTCTTT.

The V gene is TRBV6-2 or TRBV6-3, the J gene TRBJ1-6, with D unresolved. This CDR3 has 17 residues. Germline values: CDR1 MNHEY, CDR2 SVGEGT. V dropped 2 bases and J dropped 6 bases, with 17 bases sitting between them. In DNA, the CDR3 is TGTGCCAGCAGTTACGCCACGATTAGAAGAATTAATTCACCCCTCCACTTT. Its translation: CASSYATIRRINSPLHF.

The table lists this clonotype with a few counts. DNA for the CDR3: TGTGCCAGCAGCTTAACTAGCGGCCCAGATACGCAGTATTTT. Translation: CASSLTSGPDTQYF. The chain links TRBV7-2 to TRBJ2-3; 8 nucleotides align to TRBD2. Germline V CDR1 and CDR2: SGHTA, FQGNSA. The CDR3 contains 14 residues. The V and J ends lost 2 bases and 4 bases, in that order; junction bases with no gene match: 2.

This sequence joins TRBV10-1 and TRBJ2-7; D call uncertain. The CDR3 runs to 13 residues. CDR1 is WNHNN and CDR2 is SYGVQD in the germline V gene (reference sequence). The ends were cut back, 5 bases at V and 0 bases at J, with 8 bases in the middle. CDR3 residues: CASSRTDSYEQYF. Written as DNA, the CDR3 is TGCGCCAGCAGTAGGACGGACTCCTACGAGCAGTACTTC.

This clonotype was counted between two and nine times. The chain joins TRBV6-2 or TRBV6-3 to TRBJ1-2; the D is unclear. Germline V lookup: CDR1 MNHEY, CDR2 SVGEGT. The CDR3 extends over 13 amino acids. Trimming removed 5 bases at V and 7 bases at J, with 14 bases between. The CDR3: CASSVGEGGGYTF. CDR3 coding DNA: TGTGCCAGCAGTGTCGGAGAGGGTGGTGGCTACACCTTC.

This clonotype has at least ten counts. The DNA of the CDR3 is TGTGCCAGCAGTTACGATTCGGGCCCAGATACGCAGTATTTT. Its translation is CASSYDSGPDTQYF. This chain joins TRBV6-5 and TRBJ2-3, with D hard to call. The V end was cut by 2 bases, the J end by 4 bases, with 10 bases between. Germline V gene sequence: CDR1 MNHEY, CDR2 SVGAGI. The CDR3 contains 14 residues.

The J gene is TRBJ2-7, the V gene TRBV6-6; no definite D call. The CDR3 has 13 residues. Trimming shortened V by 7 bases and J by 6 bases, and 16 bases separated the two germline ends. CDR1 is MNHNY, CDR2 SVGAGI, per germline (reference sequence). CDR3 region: CASTLENGSEQYF. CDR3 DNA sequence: TGTGCCAGCACCCTAGAGAATGGCTCCGAGCAGTACTTC.